This T cell receptor beta chain was sequenced during a study of blood T cell repertoires in COVID-19. Study overall: The origin of the acute and convalescent COVID-19 samples was the United States, Italy and Spain. T cells, B-cell-depleted T cells, or PBMCs provided the cDNA or gDNA that served as material.

Original data processing: It was from reference gene primer amplification that nucleated cell counts were estimated. TCRdb's copy holds only in-frame clones and misses some; the assay was immunoSEQ multiplex PCR. For V, J and clone size, that table is used; D and trimming come from the DNA. This table has 90,000 to 95,000 clones, almost 90% appearing once. Germline values: CDR1 GTSNPN, CDR2 SVGIG (reference sequence). This CDR3 is built from 12 residues. Between the trimmed V and J ends, which lost 4 bases and 10 bases, there was a span of 11 bases. The sample comprised peripheral blood. The V call is TRBV30, the J call TRBJ1-6, with D possibly TRBD1 on 6 matching bases. The source is a woman in her 70s with acute or convalescent COVID-19. The CDR3 spells CAWNSGVSPLHF. The CDR3 nucleotides are TGTGCCTGGAATTCAGGGGTGTCACCCCTCCACTTT.